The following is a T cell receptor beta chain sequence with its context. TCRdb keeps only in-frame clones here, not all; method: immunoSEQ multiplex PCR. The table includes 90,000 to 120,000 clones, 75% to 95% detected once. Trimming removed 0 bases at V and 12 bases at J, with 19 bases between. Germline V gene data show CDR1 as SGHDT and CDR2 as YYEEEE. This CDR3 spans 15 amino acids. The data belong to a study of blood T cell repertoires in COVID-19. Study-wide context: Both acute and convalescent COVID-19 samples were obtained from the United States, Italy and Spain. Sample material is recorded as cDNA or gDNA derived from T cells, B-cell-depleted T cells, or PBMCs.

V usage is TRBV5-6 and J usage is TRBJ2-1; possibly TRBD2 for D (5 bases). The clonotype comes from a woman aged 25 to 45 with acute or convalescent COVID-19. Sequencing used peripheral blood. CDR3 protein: CASSLEATALRGQFF. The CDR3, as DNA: TGTGCCAGCAGCTTGGAGGCGACGGCCCTTCGGGGGCAGTTCTTC.